This entry lists 7 T cell receptor beta chains sequenced from one sample in a study of blood T cell repertoires in COVID-19. The data were produced by immunoSEQ multiplex PCR, yet TCRdb's version contains in-frame clones alone and is incomplete. Of 190,000 or so clones in the sample, about 89% were seen once. The sequencing input was peripheral blood. The receptors originated from a man aged 35-49 years with acute or convalescent COVID-19.

V and J are TRBV9 and TRBJ2-2, with TRBD2 identical over 14 bases. This CDR3 is built from 16 residues. J lost 6 bases, V lost 3 bases, and 4 bases had no gene match. The V gene's germline CDR1 is SGDLS and CDR2 YYNGEE. The CDR3 nucleotides are TGTGCCAGCAGCGGGACTAGCGGGGGGATGGCCGGGGAGCTGTTTTTT. Its translation: CASSGTSGGMAGELFF.

This rearrangement joins TRBV14 to TRBJ2-4; 7 bases are shared with TRBD2. The CDR3 sequence is 15 residues long. V was pared by 0 bases and J by 8 bases, with 7 bases of the junction left unmatched. CDR1 is SGHDN, CDR2 FVKESK, per germline. In nucleotides, the CDR3 is TGTGCCAGCAGCCAAGACGCGCCGGCGGGGGACATTCAGTACTTC. It yields the protein CASSQDAPAGDIQYF. The entire variable domain, with the rest obtained from reference TRBV14 and TRBJ2-4, is as follows: EAGVTQFPSHSVIEKGQTVTLRCDPISGHDNLYWYRRVMGKEIKFLLHFVKESKQDESGMPNNRFLAERTGGTYSTLKVQPAELEDSGVYFCASSQDAPAGDIQYFGAGTRLSVL.

The genes are TRBV5-4 and TRBJ1-2; possibly TRBD1 for D (5 bases). Per the germline V gene, CDR1 is SGHNT and CDR2 is YYREEE (reference sequence). Trimming pared 3 bases from V and 8 bases from J, leaving 14 bases between. This CDR3 region has 13 residues. CDR3: CASSSSGGFGYTF. The CDR3 DNA follows: TGTGCCAGCAGCTCATCGGGGGGGTTCGGCTACACCTTC.

This chain connects TRBV19 to TRBJ1-1; D might be TRBD1 (6 bases). Looked up from germline, CDR1 is LNHDA and CDR2 is SQIVND (reference sequence). Trimming took off 6 bases at V and 4 bases at J, with 15 bases between the two ends. CDR3 length: 14 residues. DNA of the CDR3: TGTGCCAGTAGGGCACAGGGCTTGGGCACTGAAGCTTTCTTT. It yields the protein CASRAQGLGTEAFF.

The chain joins TRBV7-2 to TRBJ2-2, with 9 bases that match TRBD2. J lost 10 bases, V lost 3 bases, and 12 bases had no gene match. The CDR3 totals 16 residues. Germline V gene data show CDR1 as SGHTA and CDR2 as FQGNSA. CDR3 sequence reads: CASSFFRGGVNEELFF. For the CDR3, the DNA is TGTGCCAGCAGCTTCTTCCGCGGGGGGGTCAACGAGGAGCTGTTTTTT.

This chain links TRBV7-9 with TRBJ2-2; D is possibly TRBD1 (6 bases). Trimming shortened V by 6 bases and J by 4 bases, and 15 bases separated the two germline ends. The CDR3 runs to 15 residues. From germline, CDR1 is SEHNR and CDR2 FQNEAQ (reference sequence). The CDR3 here is CASSPRGSSTGELFF. DNA of the CDR3: TGTGCCAGCAGTCCCAGGGGCTCCAGCACCGGGGAGCTGTTTTTT.

This clone was detected many times. In nucleotides, the CDR3 is TGTGCCAGCAGCCCAGGACAGGGACCCTACGAGCAGTACTTC. Protein: CASSPGQGPYEQYF. This chain joins TRBV3-1 (or the pseudogene TRBV3-2) and TRBJ2-7; 8 nucleotides align to TRBD1. V trimming: 4 bases; J trimming: 2 bases; junction bases outside the gene matches: 4. Looked up from germline, CDR1 is LGHDT and CDR2 is YNNKEL (reference sequence). CDR3 length equals 14 residues.